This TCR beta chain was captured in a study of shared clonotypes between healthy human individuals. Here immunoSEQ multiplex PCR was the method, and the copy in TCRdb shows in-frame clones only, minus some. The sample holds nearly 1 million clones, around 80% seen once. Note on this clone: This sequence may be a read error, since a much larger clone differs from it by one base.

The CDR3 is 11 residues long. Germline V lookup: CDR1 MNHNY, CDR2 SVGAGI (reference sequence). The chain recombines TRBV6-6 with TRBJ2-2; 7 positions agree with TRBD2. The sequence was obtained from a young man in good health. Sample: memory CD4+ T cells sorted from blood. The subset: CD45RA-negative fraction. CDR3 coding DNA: TGTGCCAGCAGCCCGGGGAGGGAGATGTTTTTT. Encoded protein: CASSPGREMFF.